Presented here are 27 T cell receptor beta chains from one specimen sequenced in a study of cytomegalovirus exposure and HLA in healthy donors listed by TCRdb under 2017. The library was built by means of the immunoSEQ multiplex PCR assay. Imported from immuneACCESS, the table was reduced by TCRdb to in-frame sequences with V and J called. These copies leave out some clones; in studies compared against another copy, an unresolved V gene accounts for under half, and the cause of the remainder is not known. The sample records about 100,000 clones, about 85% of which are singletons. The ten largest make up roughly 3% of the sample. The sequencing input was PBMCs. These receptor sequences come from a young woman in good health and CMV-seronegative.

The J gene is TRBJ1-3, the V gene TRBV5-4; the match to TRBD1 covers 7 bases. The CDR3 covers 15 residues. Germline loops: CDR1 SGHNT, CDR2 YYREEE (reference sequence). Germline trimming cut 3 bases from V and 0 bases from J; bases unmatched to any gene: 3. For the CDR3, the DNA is TGTGCCAGCAGCTCTGGGACAGACTCTGGAAACACCATATATTTT. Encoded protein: CASSSGTDSGNTIYF.

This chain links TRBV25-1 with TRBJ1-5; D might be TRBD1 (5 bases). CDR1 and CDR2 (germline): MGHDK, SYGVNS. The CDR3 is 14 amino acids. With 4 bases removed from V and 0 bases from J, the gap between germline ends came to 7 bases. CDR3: CASSAGHSNQPQHF. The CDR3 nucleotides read TGTGCCAGCAGTGCAGGGCATAGCAATCAGCCCCAGCATTTT.

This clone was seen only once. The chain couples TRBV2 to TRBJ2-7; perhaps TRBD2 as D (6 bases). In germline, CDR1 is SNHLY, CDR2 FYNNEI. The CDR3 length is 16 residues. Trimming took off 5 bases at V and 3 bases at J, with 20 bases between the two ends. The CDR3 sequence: CASSTGIGDSFYEQYF. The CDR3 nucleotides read TGTGCCAGCAGTACCGGTATAGGGGACTCCTTCTACGAGCAGTACTTC.

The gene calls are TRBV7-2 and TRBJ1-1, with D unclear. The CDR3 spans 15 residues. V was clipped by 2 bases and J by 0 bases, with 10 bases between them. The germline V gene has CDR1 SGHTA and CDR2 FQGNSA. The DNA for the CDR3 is TGTGCCAGCAGCTTATACCACCAGATGAACACTGAAGCTTTCTTT. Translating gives CASSLYHQMNTEAFF.

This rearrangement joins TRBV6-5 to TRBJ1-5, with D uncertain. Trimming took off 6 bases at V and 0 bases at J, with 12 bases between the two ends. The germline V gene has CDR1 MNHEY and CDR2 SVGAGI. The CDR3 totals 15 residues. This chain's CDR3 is CASSPDYYSNQPQHF. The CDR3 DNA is TGTGCCAGCAGCCCCGACTACTATAGCAATCAGCCCCAGCATTTT.

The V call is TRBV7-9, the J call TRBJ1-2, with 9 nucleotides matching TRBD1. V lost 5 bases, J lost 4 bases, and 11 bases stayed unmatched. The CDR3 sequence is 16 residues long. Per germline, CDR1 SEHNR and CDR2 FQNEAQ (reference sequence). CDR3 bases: TGTGCCAGCAGCCCCACGACAGGGGGGGCAGGCTATGGCTACACCTTC. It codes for CASSPTTGGAGYGYTF.

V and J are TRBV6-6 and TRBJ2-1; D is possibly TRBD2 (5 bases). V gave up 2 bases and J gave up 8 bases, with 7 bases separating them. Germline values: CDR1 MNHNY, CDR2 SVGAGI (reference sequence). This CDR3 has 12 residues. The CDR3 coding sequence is TGTGCCAGCAGTTACCCGGGGTATGAGCAGTTCTTC. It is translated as CASSYPGYEQFF.

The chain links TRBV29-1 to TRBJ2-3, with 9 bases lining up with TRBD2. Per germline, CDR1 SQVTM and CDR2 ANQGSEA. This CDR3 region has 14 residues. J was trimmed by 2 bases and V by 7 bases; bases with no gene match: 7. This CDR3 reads CSAETSGYTDTQYF. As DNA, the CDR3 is TGCAGCGCTGAGACTAGCGGATACACAGATACGCAGTATTTT.

CDR3 nucleotides: TGTGCCAGCTCACGAACCGGGACAGGGGACGACGAGCAGTACTTC. Translating gives CASSRTGTGDDEQYF. The chain couples TRBV18 to TRBJ2-7; TRBD1 aligns across 10 bases. Germline CDR1 reads KGHSH; CDR2 reads LQKENI. This CDR3 spans 15 amino acids. V gave up 4 bases and J gave up 5 bases; unmatched junction bases: 8.

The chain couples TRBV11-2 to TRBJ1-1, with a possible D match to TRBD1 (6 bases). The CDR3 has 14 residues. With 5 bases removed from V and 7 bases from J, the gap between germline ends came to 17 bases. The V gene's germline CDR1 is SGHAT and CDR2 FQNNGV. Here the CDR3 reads CASSRGTGSGEAFF. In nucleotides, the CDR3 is TGTGCCAGCAGCAGGGGAACAGGGTCGGGTGAAGCTTTCTTT.

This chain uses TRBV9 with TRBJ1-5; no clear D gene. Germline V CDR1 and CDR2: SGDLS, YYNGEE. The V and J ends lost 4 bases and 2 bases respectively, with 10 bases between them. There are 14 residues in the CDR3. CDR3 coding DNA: TGTGCCAGCAGCCCAACAGTAGGCAATCAGCCCCAGCATTTT. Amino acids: CASSPTVGNQPQHF.

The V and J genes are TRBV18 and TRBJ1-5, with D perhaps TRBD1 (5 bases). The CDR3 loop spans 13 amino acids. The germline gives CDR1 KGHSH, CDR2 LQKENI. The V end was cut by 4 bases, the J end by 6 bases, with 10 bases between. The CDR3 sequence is CASSRDSGQPQHF. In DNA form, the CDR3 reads TGTGCCAGCTCACGGGACTCAGGTCAGCCCCAGCATTTT.

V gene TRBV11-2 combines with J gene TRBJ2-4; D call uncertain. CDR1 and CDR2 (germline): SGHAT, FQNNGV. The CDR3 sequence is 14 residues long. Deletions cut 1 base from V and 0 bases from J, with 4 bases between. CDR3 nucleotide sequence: TGTGCCAGCAGCTTAGCACTAGCCAAAAACATTCAGTACTTC. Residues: CASSLALAKNIQYF.

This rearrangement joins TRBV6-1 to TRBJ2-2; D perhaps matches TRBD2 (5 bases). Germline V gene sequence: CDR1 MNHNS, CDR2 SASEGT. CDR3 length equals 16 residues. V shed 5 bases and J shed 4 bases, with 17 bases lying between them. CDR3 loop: CASSQGPLLGTGELFF. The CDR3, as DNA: TGTGCCAGCAGTCAAGGGCCTCTACTAGGCACCGGGGAGCTGTTTTTT.

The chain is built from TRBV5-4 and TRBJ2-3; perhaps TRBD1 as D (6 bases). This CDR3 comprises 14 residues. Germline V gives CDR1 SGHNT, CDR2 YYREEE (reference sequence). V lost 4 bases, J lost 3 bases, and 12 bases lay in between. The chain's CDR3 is CASSPGQLTDTQYF. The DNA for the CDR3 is TGTGCCAGCAGCCCCGGACAGTTGACAGATACGCAGTATTTT.

In DNA form, the CDR3 reads TGCGCCAGCAGCTTGGTAGGGGAGGGGTGGGGCAATGAGCAGTTCTTC. This gives the protein CASSLVGEGWGNEQFF. This chain connects TRBV5-1 to TRBJ2-1; 7 bases agree with TRBD2. The CDR3 totals 16 residues. J gave up 6 bases and V 0 bases, and 9 bases lay outside the gene matches. Germline V lookup: CDR1 SGHRS, CDR2 YFSETQ.

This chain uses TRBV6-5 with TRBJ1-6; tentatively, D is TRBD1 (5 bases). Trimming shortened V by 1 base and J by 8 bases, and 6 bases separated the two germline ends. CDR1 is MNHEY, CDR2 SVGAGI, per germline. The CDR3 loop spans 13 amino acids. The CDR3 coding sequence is TGTGCCAGCAGTTACTTCAGGGATTCACCCCTCCACTTT. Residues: CASSYFRDSPLHF.

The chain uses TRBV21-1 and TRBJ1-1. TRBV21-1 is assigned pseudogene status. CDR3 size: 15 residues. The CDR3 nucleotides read TGTGCCAGCAGCCTAGGAGGCAGCGATGGAACTGAAGCTTTCTTT. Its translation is CASSLGGSDGTEAFF.

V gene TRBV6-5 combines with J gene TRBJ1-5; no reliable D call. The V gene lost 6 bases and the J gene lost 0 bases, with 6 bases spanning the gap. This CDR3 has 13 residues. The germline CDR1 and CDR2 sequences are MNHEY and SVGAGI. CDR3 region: CASRSHSNQPQHF. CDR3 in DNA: TGTGCCAGCAGATCACATAGCAATCAGCCCCAGCATTTT.

The CDR3 reads CASTRGGKIQETQYF. DNA for the CDR3: TGTGCCTCAACTCGGGGGGGCAAGATCCAAGAGACCCAGTACTTC. V and J are TRBV6-5 and TRBJ2-5, with 8 nucleotides matching TRBD2. After removal of 11 bases from V and 1 base from J, the junction contained 12 bases not matched to a gene. This CDR3 has 15 residues. Germline CDR1 and CDR2: MNHEY and SVGAGI.

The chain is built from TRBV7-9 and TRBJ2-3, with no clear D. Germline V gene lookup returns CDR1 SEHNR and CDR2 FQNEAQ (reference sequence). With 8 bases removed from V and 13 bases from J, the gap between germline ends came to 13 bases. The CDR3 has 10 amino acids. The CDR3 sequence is CASSGVWEYF. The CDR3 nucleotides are TGTGCCAGCTCGGGTGTTTGGGAGTATTTT. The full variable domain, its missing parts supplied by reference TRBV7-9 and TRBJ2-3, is DTGVSQNPRHKITKRGQNVTFRCDPISEHNRLYWYRQTLGQGPEFLTYFQNEAQLEKSRLLSDRFSAERPKGSFSTLEIQRTEQGDSAMYLCASSGVWEYFGPGTRLTVL.

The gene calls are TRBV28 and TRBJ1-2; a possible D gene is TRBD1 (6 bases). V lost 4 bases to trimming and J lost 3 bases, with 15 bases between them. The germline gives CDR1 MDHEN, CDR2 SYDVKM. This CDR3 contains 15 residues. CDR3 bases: TGTGCCAGCAGTTCCCCGCCCAGGGGAGACTATGGCTACACCTTC. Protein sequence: CASSSPPRGDYGYTF.

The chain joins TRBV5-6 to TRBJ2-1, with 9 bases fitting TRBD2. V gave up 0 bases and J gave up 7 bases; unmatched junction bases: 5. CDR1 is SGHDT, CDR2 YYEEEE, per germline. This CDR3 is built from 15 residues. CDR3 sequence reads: CASSLVGTSYNEQFF. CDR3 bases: TGTGCCAGCAGCTTGGTGGGGACTAGCTATAATGAGCAGTTCTTC.

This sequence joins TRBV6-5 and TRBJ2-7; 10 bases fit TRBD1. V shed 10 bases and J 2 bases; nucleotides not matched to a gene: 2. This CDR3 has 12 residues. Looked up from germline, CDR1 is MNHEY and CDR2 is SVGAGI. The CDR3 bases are TGTGCCACCGGACAGGGGGCCTACGAGCAGTACTTC. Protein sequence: CATGQGAYEQYF.

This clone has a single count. CDR3 bases: TGTGCCAGCAGTTTCTTGGAATCACAGGGCCTCTACGAGCAGTACTTC. This codes for CASSFLESQGLYEQYF. The chain combines TRBV28 with TRBJ2-7, with TRBD1 as a possible D gene (6 bases). V was clipped by 3 bases and J by 3 bases, with 18 bases between them. The germline V gene has CDR1 MDHEN and CDR2 SYDVKM. CDR3 size: 16 residues.

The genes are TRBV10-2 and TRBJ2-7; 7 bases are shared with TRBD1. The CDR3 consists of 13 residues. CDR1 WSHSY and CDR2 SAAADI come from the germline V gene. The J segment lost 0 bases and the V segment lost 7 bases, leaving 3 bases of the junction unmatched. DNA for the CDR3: TGCGCCAGCACCCGGGACAGCTCCTACGAGCAGTACTTC. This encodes CASTRDSSYEQYF.

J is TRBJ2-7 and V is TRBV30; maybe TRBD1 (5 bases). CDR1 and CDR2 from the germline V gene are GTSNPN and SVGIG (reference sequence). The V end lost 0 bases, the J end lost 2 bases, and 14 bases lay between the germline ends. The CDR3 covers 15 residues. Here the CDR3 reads CAWSVPRQTAYEQYF. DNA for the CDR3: TGTGCCTGGAGTGTACCGAGACAGACAGCCTACGAGCAGTACTTC.